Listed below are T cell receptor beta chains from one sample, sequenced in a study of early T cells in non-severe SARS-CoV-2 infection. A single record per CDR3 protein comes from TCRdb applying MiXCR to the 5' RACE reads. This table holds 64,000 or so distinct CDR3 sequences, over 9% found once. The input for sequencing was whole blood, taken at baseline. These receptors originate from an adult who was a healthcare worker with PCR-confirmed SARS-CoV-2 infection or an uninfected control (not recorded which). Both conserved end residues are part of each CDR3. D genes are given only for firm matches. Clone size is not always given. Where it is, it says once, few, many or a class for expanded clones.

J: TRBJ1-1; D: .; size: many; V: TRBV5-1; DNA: TGCGCCAGCAGCTTGGCCGGACAGATGAACACTGAAGCTTTCTTT; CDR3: CASSLAGQMNTEAFF
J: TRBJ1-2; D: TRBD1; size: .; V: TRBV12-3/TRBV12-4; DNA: TGTGCCAGCAGTGCAGGGGGAGCTAACTATGGCTACACCTTC; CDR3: CASSAGGANYGYTF
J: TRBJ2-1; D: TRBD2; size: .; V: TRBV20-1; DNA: TGCAGTGCCCTTATGCCGGGACTACGGAGCTCCTACAATGAGCAGTTCTTC; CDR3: CSALMPGLRSSYNEQFF
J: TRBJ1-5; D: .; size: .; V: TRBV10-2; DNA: TGCGCCAGCAGTGAGTGGGCAGGCTCGGTTCAGCCCCAGCATTTT; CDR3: CASSEWAGSVQPQHF
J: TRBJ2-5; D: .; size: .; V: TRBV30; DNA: TGTGCCGGCAGGGGTGAGCAGACCCAGTACTTC; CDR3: CAGRGEQTQYF
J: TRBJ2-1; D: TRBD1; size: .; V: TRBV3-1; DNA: TGTGCCAGCAGCCAGGACAGGACCTCTAGCTCCTACAATGAGCAGTTCTTC; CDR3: CASSQDRTSSSYNEQFF
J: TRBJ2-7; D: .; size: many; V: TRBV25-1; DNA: TGTGCCAGCAGCACGGGGTACGAGCAGTACTTC; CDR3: CASSTGYEQYF
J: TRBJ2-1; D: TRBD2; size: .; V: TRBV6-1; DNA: TGTGCCAGCAGTAGACTAGCGGGGGCGGATGAGCAGTTCTTC; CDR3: CASSRLAGADEQFF
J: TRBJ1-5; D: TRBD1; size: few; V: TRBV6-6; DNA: TGTGCCAGCAGCGACAGGGCGGGAGGGAATCAGCCCCAGCATTTT; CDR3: CASSDRAGGNQPQHF
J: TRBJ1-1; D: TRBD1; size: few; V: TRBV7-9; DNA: TGTGCCAGCAGCTCCCCAAGGACAGGGGAGAACACTGAAGCTTTCTTT; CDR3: CASSSPRTGENTEAFF
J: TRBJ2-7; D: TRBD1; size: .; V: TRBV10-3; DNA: TGTGCCATCAGTGATCCGGACAGGGCCTACGAGCAGTACTTC; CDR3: CAISDPDRAYEQYF
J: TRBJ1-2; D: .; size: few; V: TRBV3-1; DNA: TGTGCCAGCAGCCAAGAGGGGGTCCCTAACTATGGCTACACCTTC; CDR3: CASSQEGVPNYGYTF
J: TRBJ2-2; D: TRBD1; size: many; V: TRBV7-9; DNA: TGTGCCAGCAGCCCAGACCCCGGACAGGGCAGGAACACCGGGGAGCTGTTTTTT; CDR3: CASSPDPGQGRNTGELFF
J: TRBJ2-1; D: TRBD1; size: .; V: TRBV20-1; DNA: TGCAGTGCACGTGACAGGGGAGACTACAATGAGCAGTTCTTC; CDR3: CSARDRGDYNEQFF
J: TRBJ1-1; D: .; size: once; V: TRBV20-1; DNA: TGCAGTGCAAGCTTCAGGGGTCCGGAAGCTTTCTTT; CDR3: CSASFRGPEAFF
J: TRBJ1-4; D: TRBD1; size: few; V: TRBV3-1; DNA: TGTGCCAGCAGCCAAGATCAGGGGGGTAATGAAAAACTGTTTTTT; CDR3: CASSQDQGGNEKLFF
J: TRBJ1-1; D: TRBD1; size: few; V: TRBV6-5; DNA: TGTGCCAGCACCTCCAAAGGGGGCTTGGCTGAAGCTTTCTTT; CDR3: CASTSKGGLAEAFF
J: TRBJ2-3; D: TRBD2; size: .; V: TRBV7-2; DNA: TGTGCCAGCAGCTCCCCACATAGCGGGGGGGCCGTAGATACGCAGTATTTT; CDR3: CASSSPHSGGAVDTQYF
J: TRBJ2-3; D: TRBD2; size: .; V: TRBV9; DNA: TGTGCCAGCAGCCCCCTTTCACTAGCGGCTTGGCCCGATACGCAGTATTTT; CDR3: CASSPLSLAAWPDTQYF
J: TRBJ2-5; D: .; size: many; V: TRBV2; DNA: TGTGCCAGCAGTGCCCAGGGGGGATCCCACCAAGAGACCCAGTACTTC; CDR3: CASSAQGGSHQETQYF
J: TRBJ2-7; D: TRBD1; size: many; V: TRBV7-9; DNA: TGTGCCAGCAGCTTCAGGGGACAGGGGGAAGAGCAGTACTTC; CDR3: CASSFRGQGEEQYF
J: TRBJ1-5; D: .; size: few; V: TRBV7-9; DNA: TGTGCCAGCAGCGCCATTGGGGGGCAGCCCCAGCATTTT; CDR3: CASSAIGGQPQHF
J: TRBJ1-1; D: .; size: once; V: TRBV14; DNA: TGTGCCAGCAGCCAAGTACTCGCAGGAGGGCTGGCTGAAGCTTTCTTT; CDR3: CASSQVLAGGLAEAFF
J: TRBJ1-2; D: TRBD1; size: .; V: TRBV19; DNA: TGTGCCAGTAGGAGAGGGACAGGGGTTCGCGGCTACACCTTC; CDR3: CASRRGTGVRGYTF
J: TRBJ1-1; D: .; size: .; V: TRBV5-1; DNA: TGCGCCAGCAGCTTGGGTCCGGTGAACACTGAAGCTTTCTTT; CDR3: CASSLGPVNTEAFF
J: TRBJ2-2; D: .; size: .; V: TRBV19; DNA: TGTGCCAGTGGCCTTTTCGCGAACACCGGGGAGCTGTTTTTT; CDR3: CASGLFANTGELFF
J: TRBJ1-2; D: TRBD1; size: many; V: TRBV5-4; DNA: TGTGCCAGCAGTCCGAAACAGGGGGCCTCTAACTATGGCTACACCTTC; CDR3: CASSPKQGASNYGYTF
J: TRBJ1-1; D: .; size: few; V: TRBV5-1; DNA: TGCGCCAGCAGCTTAGAAGGTGGGAACACTGAAGCTTTCTTT; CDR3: CASSLEGGNTEAFF
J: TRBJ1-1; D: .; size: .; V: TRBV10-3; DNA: TGTGCCATCAGTGAGTCGGCATCGGACACTGAAGCTTTCTTT; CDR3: CAISESASDTEAFF
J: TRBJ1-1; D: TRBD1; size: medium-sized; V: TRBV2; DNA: TGTGCCAGCAGTCCCGGGACAGGGCGGAACACTGAAGCTTTCTTT; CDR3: CASSPGTGRNTEAFF
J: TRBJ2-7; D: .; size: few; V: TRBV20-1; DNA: TGCAGTGCTAGAGGGGCGTCCTACGAGCAGTACTTC; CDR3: CSARGASYEQYF
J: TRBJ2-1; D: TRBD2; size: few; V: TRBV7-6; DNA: TGTGCCAGCAGCAACCAAGAGCGGGGGGTAGGGAATGAGCAGTTCTTC; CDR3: CASSNQERGVGNEQFF
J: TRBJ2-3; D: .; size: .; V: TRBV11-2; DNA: TGTGCCAGCAGCTCACCCGGGGGCCCGAGCACAGATACGCAGTATTTT; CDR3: CASSSPGGPSTDTQYF
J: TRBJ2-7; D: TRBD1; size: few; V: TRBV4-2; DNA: TGTGCCAGCAGCCTCACGGAGACCGACAGGGCTGCCTACGAGCAGTACTTC; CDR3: CASSLTETDRAAYEQYF
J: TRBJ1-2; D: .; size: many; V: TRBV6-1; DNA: TGTGCCAGCCAGCGGACTGACCCTAACTATGGCTACACCTTC; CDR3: CASQRTDPNYGYTF
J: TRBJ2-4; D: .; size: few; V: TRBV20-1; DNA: TGCAGTGCTAGGGTTCCTCGGCGTAACATTCAGTACTTC; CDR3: CSARVPRRNIQYF
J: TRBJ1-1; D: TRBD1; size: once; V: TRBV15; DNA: TGTGCCACCAGCGGACAGGGGAAAGGAGCTTTCTTT; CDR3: CATSGQGKGAFF
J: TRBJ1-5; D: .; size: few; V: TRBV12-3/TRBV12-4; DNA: TGTGCCAGCAGTTTCCGCAATCAGCCCCAGCATTTT; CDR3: CASSFRNQPQHF
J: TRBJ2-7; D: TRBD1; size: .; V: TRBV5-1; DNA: TGCGCCAGCTCGTCTTGGGGGACAGGGACCGGGGAGCAGTACTTC; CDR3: CASSSWGTGTGEQYF
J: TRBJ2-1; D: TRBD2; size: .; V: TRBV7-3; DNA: TGTGCCAGCAGCTTAGGCGGGACTAGCGGCCTCATGATCTTC; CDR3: CASSLGGTSGLMIF
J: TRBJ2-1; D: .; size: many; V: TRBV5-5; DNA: TGTGCCAGCAGCCCCTTAGCGGCGGAAACGGAGTTCTTC; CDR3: CASSPLAAETEFF
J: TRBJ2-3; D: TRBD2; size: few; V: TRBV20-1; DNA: TGCAGTGCTAGAAAGCGGGGGGGCCAGGATACGCAGTATTTT; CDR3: CSARKRGGQDTQYF
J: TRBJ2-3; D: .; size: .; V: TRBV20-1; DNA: TGCAGTGCTAGAGGGACATCTAGCACAGATACGCAGTATTTT; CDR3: CSARGTSSTDTQYF
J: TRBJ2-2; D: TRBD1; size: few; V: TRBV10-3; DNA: TGTGCCATCAGCAGGGGGCCCGACTCGAACACCGGGGAGCTGTTTTTT; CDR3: CAISRGPDSNTGELFF
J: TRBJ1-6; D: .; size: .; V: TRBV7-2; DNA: TGTGCCAGCAGCTTAGTCCAACCGTCAAATTCACCCCTCCACTTT; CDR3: CASSLVQPSNSPLHF
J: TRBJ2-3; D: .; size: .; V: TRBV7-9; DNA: TGTGCCAGCAGCTTTAGTGGGAGCACAGATACGCAGTATTTT; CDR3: CASSFSGSTDTQYF
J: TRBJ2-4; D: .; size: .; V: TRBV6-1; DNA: TGTGCCAGCAGACTTGACCTAGCCAAAAACATTCAGTACTTC; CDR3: CASRLDLAKNIQYF
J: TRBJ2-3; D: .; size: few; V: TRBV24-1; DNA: TGTGCCACCAGTGACGCCGCACGAGCAAATACGCAGTATTTT; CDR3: CATSDAARANTQYF
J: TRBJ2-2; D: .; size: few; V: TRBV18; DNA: TGTGCCAGCTCTCCACCCGGGGCAGCGAACACCGGGGAGCTGTTTTTT; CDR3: CASSPPGAANTGELFF
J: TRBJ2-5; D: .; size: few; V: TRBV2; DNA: TGTGCCAGCAGTCGAGGGTATGAGACCCAGTACTTC; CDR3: CASSRGYETQYF
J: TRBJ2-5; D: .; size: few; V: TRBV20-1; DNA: TGCAGTGCAGAGACAGGGACTCAAGAGACCCAGTACTTC; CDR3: CSAETGTQETQYF
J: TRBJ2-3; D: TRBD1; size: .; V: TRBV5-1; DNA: TGCGCCAGCAGCTTGCTGGGACAGGTCGGAGCAGATACGCAGTATTTT; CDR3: CASSLLGQVGADTQYF
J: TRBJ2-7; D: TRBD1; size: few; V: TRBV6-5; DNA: TGTGCCAGCAGTTCCCCCGGGAACAGGGGTACCTACGAGCAGTACTTC; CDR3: CASSSPGNRGTYEQYF
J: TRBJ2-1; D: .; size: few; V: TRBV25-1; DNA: TGTGCCAGCAGTGAACAGTACAATGAGCAGTTCTTC; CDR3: CASSEQYNEQFF
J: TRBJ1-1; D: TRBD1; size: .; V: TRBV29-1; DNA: TGCAGCGTTGTATCGGACAGGGGGGGCACTGAAGCTTTCTTT; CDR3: CSVVSDRGGTEAFF